One sample yielded the 19 T cell receptor beta chains listed below, sequenced in a study of T cells in Graves' hyperthyroidism and ophthalmopathy. TCR beta CDR3 regions were amplified from RNA. The HTBI set primed first-round TCR CDR3 RT-PCR. TCRdb passed the multiplex PCR reads through MiXCR, listing each CDR3 protein once. The sample includes under 300,000 distinct CDR3 sequences, around 13% of them seen just once. The sequencing sample was made of blood. The receptors originated from a woman in her 40s with Graves' hyperthyroidism.

The chain recombines TRBV18 with TRBJ1-1, with D unclear. The V gene lost 3 bases and the J gene lost 0 bases, with 8 bases spanning the gap. Germline V gives CDR1 KGHSH, CDR2 LQKENI. The CDR3 loop spans 14 amino acids. CDR3 in DNA: TGTGCCAGCTCACCCCAGGCGGTGAACACTGAAGCTTTCTTT. It encodes CASSPQAVNTEAFF.

This clonotype was detected many times. The CDR3: CASSLREEGAPRRAFF. As DNA, the CDR3 is TGTGCCAGCAGTTTACGGGAGGAGGGCGCGCCTCGGCGGGCTTTCTTT. V and J are TRBV12-3 or TRBV12-4 and TRBJ1-1; no definite D call. This CDR3 contains 16 residues. V lost 2 bases and J 11 bases, leaving 24 bases between the germline ends.

The V gene is TRBV19, the J gene TRBJ1-5; D is unresolved. CDR3 size: 14 residues. V was shortened by 6 bases and J by 6 bases, with 15 bases between the two germline ends. Germline assignment: CDR1 LNHDA and CDR2 SQIVND (reference sequence). The CDR3 DNA follows: TGTGCCAGTAGGTTCTCGGGGAGGCGTCAGCCCCAGCATTTT. Residues: CASRFSGRRQPQHF.

This clonotype has ten or more counts. The chain couples TRBV11-1 to TRBJ2-1; 14 bases agree with TRBD2. V was clipped by 6 bases and J by 10 bases; unmatched bases: 8. The CDR3 runs 15 residues. Per the germline V gene, CDR1 is SGHAT and CDR2 is FQDESV (reference sequence). This CDR3 is CASRPGTSGSEEQFF. CDR3 nucleotide sequence: TGTGCCAGCAGGCCTGGGACTAGCGGGAGTGAAGAGCAGTTCTTC.

This clonotype was seen a single time. This rearrangement joins TRBV25-1 to TRBJ2-6; 9 bases agree with TRBD1. The germline V gene encodes CDR1 MGHDK and CDR2 SYGVNS. The CDR3 is made up of 16 amino acids. V trimming: 7 bases; J trimming: 2 bases; junction bases outside the gene matches: 6. CDR3 sequence (DNA): TGTGCCAGCACCGGGACAGGGACGACTGGGGCCAACGTCCTGACTTTC. As protein: CASTGTGTTGANVLTF.

This clonotype was recorded many times. The chain combines TRBV11-3 with TRBJ2-7; possibly TRBD1 for D (7 bases). The V gene's germline CDR1 is SGHNT and CDR2 YENEEA. This CDR3 comprises 15 residues. The ends were cut back, 5 bases at V and 5 bases at J, with 19 bases in the middle. Here the CDR3 reads CASSPGGTVADEQYF. As DNA, the CDR3 is TGTGCCAGCAGCCCAGGGGGGACAGTTGCCGACGAGCAGTACTTC.

This clonotype has at least ten counts. CDR3 in amino acids: CASSEAGQGRGEAFF. In DNA form, the CDR3 reads TGTGCCAGCAGTGAAGCCGGACAGGGTCGAGGTGAAGCTTTCTTT. The chain is built from TRBV6-1 and TRBJ1-1; 8 bases align to TRBD1. The CDR3 has 15 amino acids. The V segment lost 0 bases and the J segment 7 bases; nucleotides outside the gene matches: 7. Germline V gene lookup returns CDR1 MNHNS and CDR2 SASEGT.

The sample holds a few counts of this clonotype. Given a far larger clone just one base away, this is likely a sequencing read error. V and J are TRBV20-1 and TRBJ2-5; D not resolved. CDR3 length equals 10 residues. Germline assignment: CDR1 DFQATT and CDR2 SNEGSKA (reference sequence). Between the trimmed V and J ends, which lost 5 bases and 5 bases, there was a span of 6 bases. CDR3 nucleotides: TGCAGTGCTGGGGTGGAGACCCAGTACTTC. It is translated as CSAGVETQYF.

This clonotype was counted many times. CDR3 in DNA: TGTGCCAGCAGTTACTCCGTGCAGGGTGATTCACCCCTCCACTTT. Protein: CASSYSVQGDSPLHF. This rearrangement joins TRBV6-5 to TRBJ1-6, with D possibly matching TRBD1 (5 bases). V lost 0 bases, J lost 8 bases, and 11 bases lay in between. This CDR3 contains 15 residues. Looked up from germline, CDR1 is MNHEY and CDR2 is SVGAGI.

CDR3 bases: TGTGCCAGCAGCCAAGATCATGGGTACCAAGAGACCCAGTACTTC. It is translated as CASSQDHGYQETQYF. V gene TRBV14 combines with J gene TRBJ2-5; D is unclear. The CDR3 sequence is 15 residues long. From germline, CDR1 is SGHDN and CDR2 FVKESK. Trimming removed 0 bases at V and 0 bases at J, with 8 bases between.

The chain has TRBV28 and TRBJ1-1; D remains ambiguous. The CDR3 extends over 15 amino acids. V was trimmed by 0 bases and J by 7 bases, leaving 15 bases between them. CDR1 is MDHEN, CDR2 SYDVKM, per germline. CDR3 nucleotide sequence: TGTGCCAGCAGTTTATGGTCGACTGGCACCTTTGAAGCTTTCTTT. Its protein is CASSLWSTGTFEAFF.

This clonotype has a count of ten or more. V gene TRBV6-2 or TRBV6-3 combines with J gene TRBJ2-1, with D tentatively TRBD1 (5 bases). The CDR3 is 14 amino acids. Per the germline V gene, CDR1 is MNHEY and CDR2 is SVGEGT. With 5 bases removed from V and 7 bases from J, the gap between germline ends came to 15 bases. This CDR3 reads CASSRTSKRNEQFF. CDR3 in DNA: TGTGCCAGCAGTCGGACAAGCAAAAGGAATGAGCAGTTCTTC.

The chain recombines TRBV6-1 with TRBJ2-7, with TRBD1 matching over 10 bases. V dropped 5 bases and J dropped 6; count of bases not matched to a gene: 10. From germline, CDR1 is MNHNS and CDR2 SASEGT. This CDR3 spans 15 amino acids. The CDR3 here is CASSLTGTGVLEQYF. In DNA form, the CDR3 reads TGTGCCAGCAGTTTAACCGGGACAGGGGTCCTCGAGCAGTACTTC.

This clonotype was seen only a few times. The rearrangement uses TRBV11-3 and TRBJ2-1; 8 nucleotides align to TRBD2. CDR3 size: 15 residues. CDR1 is SGHNT, CDR2 YENEEA, per germline. V shed 5 bases and J 5 bases; nucleotides not matched to a gene: 8. DNA of the CDR3: TGTGCCAGCAGCCGGGGGGGTTTTATGGACAATGAGCAGTTCTTC. This sequence encodes CASSRGGFMDNEQFF.

A remark on this clonotype: Being one base from a much bigger clone, this may be a read error. The chain has TRBV20-1 and TRBJ2-7; no clear D. Germline CDR1 reads DFQATT; CDR2 reads SNEGSKA (reference sequence). CDR3 length: 14 amino acids. The V end lost 0 bases, the J end lost 2 bases, and 11 bases lay between the germline ends. The CDR3 bases are TGCAGTGCTAGAGAGGTCCAGGCGACCTACGAGCAGTACTTC. This encodes CSAREVQATYEQYF.

This clonotype was found many times. The chain has TRBV2 and TRBJ2-7; tentative D call: TRBD2 (5 bases). Germline lookup yields CDR1 SNHLY and CDR2 FYNNEI. The V end was cut by 3 bases, the J end by 2 bases, with 11 bases between. CDR3 length: 14 residues. CDR3 loop: CASSDRGLAYEQYF. The CDR3 DNA follows: TGTGCCAGCAGTGACCGGGGATTGGCCTACGAGCAGTACTTC.

This clonotype was picked up many times. The chain couples TRBV27 to TRBJ2-5, with D possibly TRBD1 on 5 matching bases. V was cut by 1 base and J by 5 bases, with 11 bases left in between. The length of the CDR3 is 14 residues. CDR1 and CDR2 (germline): MNHEY, SMNVEV (reference sequence). The CDR3: CASSLLGRAETQYF. The CDR3 nucleotides are TGTGCCAGCAGTTTATTGGGCAGGGCCGAGACCCAGTACTTC.

This clonotype was seen many times. The chain has TRBV6-1 and TRBJ2-1; 7 positions agree with TRBD2. Germline V lookup: CDR1 MNHNS, CDR2 SASEGT. V dropped 5 bases and J dropped 8; count of bases not matched to a gene: 15. CDR3 length equals 16 residues. CDR3 DNA: TGTGCCAGCAGTTTCCCTGCCGGGGAGGGTACGGATGAGCAGTTCTTC. It yields the protein CASSFPAGEGTDEQFF.

This clonotype came up many times. The chain recombines TRBV3-1 with TRBJ2-1, with D possibly being TRBD2 (6 bases). The CDR3 spans 15 residues. V lost 3 bases to trimming and J lost 5 bases, with 14 bases between them. In germline, CDR1 is LGHDT, CDR2 YNNKEL (reference sequence). This CDR3 is CASSQMLGGDNEQFF. DNA of the CDR3: TGTGCCAGCAGCCAGATGTTGGGGGGAGACAATGAGCAGTTCTTC.